This T cell receptor (beta chain) is from a study of spatial heterogeneity in lung cancer. This CDR3 contains 14 residues. V was shortened by 4 bases and J by 1 base, with 10 bases between the two germline ends. Regarding time point: sample taken at primary tumor resection. Sequencing covered unsorted whole RNA taken from tumor, nontumor lung or frozen PBMC. There were 72 donors, all of them untreated patients with early-stage non-small cell lung cancer. A single record per CDR3 protein comes from TCRdb applying MiXCR to the 5' RACE reads. The sample lists 20,000 to 25,000 distinct CDR3 sequences, roughly 4.6% occurring once. This clonotype has a count of ten or more.

The source material was PBMCs, sampled at surgery. This sequence joins TRBV12-3 or TRBV12-4 and TRBJ2-5; a possible D gene is TRBD1 (6 bases). The clonotype was recovered from a male donor with early-stage non-small cell lung cancer. CDR3 nucleotide sequence: TGTGCCAGCAGTTACCAGGGGACCCAAGAGACCCAGTACTTC. It encodes CASSYQGTQETQYF.